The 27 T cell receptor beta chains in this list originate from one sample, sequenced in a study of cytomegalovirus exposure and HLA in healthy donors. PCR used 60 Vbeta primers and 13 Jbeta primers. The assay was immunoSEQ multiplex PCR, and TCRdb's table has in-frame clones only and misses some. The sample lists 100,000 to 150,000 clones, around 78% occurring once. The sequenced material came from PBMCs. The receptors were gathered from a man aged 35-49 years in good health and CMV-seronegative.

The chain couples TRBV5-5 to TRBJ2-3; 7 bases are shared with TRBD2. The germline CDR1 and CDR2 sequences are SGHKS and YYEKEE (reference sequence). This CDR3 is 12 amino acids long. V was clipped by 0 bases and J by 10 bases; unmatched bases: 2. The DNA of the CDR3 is TGTGCCAGCAGCTTGGGGGGGGGTGCGCAGTATTTT. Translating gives CASSLGGGAQYF.

The CDR3 sequence: CASSFGGETNTGELFF. For the CDR3, the DNA is TGTGCCAGCAGCTTTGGGGGGGAAACGAACACCGGGGAGCTGTTTTTT. This chain uses TRBV13 with TRBJ2-2; 7 bases fit TRBD2. The J segment lost 0 bases and the V segment lost 3 bases, leaving 4 bases of the junction unmatched. Germline loops: CDR1 PRHDT, CDR2 FYEKMQ (reference sequence). The CDR3 spans 16 residues. Full variable domain (rest looked up from reference TRBV13 and TRBJ2-2): AAGVIQSPRHLIKEKRETATLKCYPIPRHDTVYWYQQGPGQDPQFLISFYEKMQSDKGSIPDRFSAQQFSDYHSELNMSSLELGDSALYFCASSFGGETNTGELFFGEGSRLTVL.

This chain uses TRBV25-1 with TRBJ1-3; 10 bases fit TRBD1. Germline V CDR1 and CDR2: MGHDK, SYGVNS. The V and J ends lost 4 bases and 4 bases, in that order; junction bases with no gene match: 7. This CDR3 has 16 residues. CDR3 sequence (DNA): TGTGCCAGCAGTGGTAGACAGGGGGCAAGAGGAAACACCATATATTTT. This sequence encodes CASSGRQGARGNTIYF.

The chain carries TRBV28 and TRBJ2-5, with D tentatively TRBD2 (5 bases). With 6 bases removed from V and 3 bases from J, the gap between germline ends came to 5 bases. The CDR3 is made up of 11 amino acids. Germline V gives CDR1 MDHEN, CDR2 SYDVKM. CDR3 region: CASRAEETQYF. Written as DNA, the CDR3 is TGTGCCAGCAGAGCGGAAGAGACCCAGTACTTC. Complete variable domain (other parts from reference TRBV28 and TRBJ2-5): DVKVTQSSRYLVKRTGEKVFLECVQDMDHENMFWYRQDPGLGLRLIYFSYDVKMKEKGDIPEGYSVSREKKERFSLILESASTNQTSMYLCASRAEETQYFGPGTRLLVL.

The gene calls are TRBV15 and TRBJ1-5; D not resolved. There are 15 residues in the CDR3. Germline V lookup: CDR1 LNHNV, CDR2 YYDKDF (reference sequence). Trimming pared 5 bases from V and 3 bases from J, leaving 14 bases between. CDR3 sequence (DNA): TGTGCCACCAGCGCCCGGGAGGCAATCAATCAGCCCCAGCATTTT. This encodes CATSAREAINQPQHF.

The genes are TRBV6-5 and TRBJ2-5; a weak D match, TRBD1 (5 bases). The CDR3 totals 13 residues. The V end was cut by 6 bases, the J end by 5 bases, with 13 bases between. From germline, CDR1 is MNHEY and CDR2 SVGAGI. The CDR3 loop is CASRRQSVETQYF. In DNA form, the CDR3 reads TGTGCCAGCAGGCGACAGTCGGTCGAGACCCAGTACTTC.

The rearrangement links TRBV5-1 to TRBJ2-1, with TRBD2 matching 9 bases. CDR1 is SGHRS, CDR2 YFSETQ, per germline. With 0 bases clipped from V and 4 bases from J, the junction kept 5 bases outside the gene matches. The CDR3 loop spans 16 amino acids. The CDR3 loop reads CASSLAGGGAYNEQFF. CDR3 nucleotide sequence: TGCGCCAGCAGCTTGGCGGGCGGGGGGGCTTACAATGAGCAGTTCTTC.

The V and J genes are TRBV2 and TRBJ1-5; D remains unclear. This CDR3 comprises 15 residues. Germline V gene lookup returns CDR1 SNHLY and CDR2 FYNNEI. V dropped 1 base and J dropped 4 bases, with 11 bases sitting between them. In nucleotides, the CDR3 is TGTGCCAGCAGTGAAGGTTTGAGTAAGAATCAGCCCCAGCATTTT. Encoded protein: CASSEGLSKNQPQHF.

As DNA, the CDR3 is TGTGCCACTATGATGGGGCAAATGGGGACTGAAGCTTTCTTT. It is translated as CATMMGQMGTEAFF. The chain combines TRBV19 with TRBJ1-1; possibly TRBD1 for D (5 bases). Germline values: CDR1 LNHDA, CDR2 SQIVND (reference sequence). This CDR3 has 14 residues. The ends were cut back, 10 bases at V and 5 bases at J, with 20 bases in the middle.

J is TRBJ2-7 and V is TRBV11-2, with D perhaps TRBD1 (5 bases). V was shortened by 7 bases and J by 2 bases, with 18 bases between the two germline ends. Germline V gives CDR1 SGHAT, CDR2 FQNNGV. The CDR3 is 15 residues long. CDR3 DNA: TGTGCCAGCACCCCGTGGGGCCCTGGGCCCTACGAGCAGTACTTC. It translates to CASTPWGPGPYEQYF.

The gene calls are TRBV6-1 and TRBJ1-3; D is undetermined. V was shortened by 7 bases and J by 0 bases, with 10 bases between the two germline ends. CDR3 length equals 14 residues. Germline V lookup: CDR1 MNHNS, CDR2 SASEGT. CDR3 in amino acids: CASTLIVSGNTIYF. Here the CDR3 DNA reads TGTGCCAGCACTTTAATTGTCTCTGGAAACACCATATATTTT.

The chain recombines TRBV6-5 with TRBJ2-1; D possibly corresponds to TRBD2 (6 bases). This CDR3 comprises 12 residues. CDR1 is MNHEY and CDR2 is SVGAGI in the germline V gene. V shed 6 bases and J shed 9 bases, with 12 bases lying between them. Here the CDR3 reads CASSRPRGEQFF. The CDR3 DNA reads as TGTGCCAGCAGCCGACCGCGGGGTGAGCAGTTCTTC.

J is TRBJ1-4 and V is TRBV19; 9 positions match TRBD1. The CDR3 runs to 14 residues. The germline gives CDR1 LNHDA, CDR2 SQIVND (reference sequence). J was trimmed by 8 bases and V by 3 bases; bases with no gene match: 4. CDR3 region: CASSIGTGNEKLFF. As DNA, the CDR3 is TGTGCCAGTAGTATTGGGACAGGGAACGAAAAACTGTTTTTT.

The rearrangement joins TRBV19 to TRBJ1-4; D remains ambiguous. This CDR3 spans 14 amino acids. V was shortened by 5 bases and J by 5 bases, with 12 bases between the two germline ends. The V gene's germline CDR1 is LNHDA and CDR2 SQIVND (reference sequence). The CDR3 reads CASSPVVVNEKLFF. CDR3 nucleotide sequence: TGTGCCAGTAGTCCGGTGGTAGTGAATGAAAAACTGTTTTTT.

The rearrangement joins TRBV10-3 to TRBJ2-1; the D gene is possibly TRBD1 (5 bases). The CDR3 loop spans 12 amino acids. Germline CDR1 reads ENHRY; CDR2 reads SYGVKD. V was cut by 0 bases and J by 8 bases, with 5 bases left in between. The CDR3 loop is CAISESRDEQFF. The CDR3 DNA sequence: TGTGCCATCAGTGAGTCCAGGGATGAGCAGTTCTTC.

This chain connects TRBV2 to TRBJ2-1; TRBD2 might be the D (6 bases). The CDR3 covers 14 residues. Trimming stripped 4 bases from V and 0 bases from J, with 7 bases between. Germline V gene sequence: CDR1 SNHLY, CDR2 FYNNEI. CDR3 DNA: TGTGCCAGCAGTGGCGGGGTCTCCTACAATGAGCAGTTCTTC. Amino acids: CASSGGVSYNEQFF. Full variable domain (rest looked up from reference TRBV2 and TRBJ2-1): EPEVTQTPSHQVTQMGQEVILRCVPISNHLYFYWYRQILGQKVEFLVSFYNNEISEKSEIFDDQFSVERPDGSNFTLKIRSTKLEDSAMYFCASSGGVSYNEQFFGPGTRLTVL.

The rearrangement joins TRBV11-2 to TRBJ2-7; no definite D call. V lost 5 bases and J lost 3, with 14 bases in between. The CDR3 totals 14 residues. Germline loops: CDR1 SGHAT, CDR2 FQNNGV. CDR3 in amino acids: CASSQSRGIYEQYF. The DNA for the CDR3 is TGTGCCAGCAGCCAGTCGAGAGGTATCTACGAGCAGTACTTC.

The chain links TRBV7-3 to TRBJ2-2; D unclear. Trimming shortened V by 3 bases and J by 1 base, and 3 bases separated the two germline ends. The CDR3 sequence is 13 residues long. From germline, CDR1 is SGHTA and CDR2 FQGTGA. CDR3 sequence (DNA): TGTGCCAGCAGCTTCTTGAACACCGGGGAGCTGTTTTTT. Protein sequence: CASSFLNTGELFF. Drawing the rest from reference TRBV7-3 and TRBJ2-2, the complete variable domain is GAGVSQTPSNKVTEKGKYVELRCDPISGHTALYWYRQSLGQGPEFLIYFQGTGAADDSGLPNDRFFAVRPEGSVSTLKIQRTERGDSAVYLCASSFLNTGELFFGEGSRLTVL.

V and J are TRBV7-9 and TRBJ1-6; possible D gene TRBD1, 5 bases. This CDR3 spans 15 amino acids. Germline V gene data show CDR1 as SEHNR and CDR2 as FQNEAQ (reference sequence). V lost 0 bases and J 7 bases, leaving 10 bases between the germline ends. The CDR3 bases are TGTGCCAGCAGCTTAGCTGCAGGGATCAATTCACCCCTCCACTTT. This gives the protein CASSLAAGINSPLHF.

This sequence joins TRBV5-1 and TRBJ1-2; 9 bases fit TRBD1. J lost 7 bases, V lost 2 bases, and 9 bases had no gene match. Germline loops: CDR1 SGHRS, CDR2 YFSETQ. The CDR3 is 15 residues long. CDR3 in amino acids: CASSFGDRAETGYTF. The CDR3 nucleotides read TGCGCCAGCAGCTTTGGGGACAGGGCCGAGACTGGCTACACCTTC.

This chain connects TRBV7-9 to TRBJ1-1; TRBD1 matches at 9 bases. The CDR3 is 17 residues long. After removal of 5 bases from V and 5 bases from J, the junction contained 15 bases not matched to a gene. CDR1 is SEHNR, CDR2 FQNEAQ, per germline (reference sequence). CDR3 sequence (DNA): TGTGCCAGCAGCAGACGAAGGCCGGGACAGGGAAATACTGAAGCTTTCTTT. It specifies CASSRRRPGQGNTEAFF.

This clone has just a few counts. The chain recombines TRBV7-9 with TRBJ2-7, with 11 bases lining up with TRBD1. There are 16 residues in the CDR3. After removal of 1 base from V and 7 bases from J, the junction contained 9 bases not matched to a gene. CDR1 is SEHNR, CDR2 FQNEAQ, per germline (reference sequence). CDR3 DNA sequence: TGTGCCAGCAGCTTAGATGTGGGACAGGGGGTCTTTGAGCAGTACTTC. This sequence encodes CASSLDVGQGVFEQYF.

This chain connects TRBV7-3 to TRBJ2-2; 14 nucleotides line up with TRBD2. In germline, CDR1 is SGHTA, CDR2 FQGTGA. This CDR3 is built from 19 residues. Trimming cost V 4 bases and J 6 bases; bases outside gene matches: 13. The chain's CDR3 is CASSWGQGLAGARAGELFF. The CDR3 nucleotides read TGTGCCAGCAGCTGGGGACAGGGACTAGCGGGGGCCAGAGCCGGGGAGCTGTTTTTT.

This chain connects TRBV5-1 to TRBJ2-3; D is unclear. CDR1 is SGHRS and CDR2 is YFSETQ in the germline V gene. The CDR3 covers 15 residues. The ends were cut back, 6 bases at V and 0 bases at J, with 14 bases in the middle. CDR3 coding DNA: TGCGCCAGCAATAAACCAGAGGCTAGCACAGATACGCAGTATTTT. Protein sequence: CASNKPEASTDTQYF. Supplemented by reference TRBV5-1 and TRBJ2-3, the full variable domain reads KAGVTQTPRYLIKTRGQQVTLSCSPISGHRSVSWYQQTPGQGLQFLFEYFSETQRNKGNFPGRFSGRQFSNSRSEMNVSTLELGDSALYLCASNKPEASTDTQYFGPGTRLTVL.

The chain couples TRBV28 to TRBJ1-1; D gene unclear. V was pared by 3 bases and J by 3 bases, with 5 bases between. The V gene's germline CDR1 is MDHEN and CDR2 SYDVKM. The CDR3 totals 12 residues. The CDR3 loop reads CASSLSDTEAFF. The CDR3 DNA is TGTGCCAGCAGTTTGAGCGACACTGAAGCTTTCTTT. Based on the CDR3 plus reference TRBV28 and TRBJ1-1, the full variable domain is DVKVTQSSRYLVKRTGEKVFLECVQDMDHENMFWYRQDPGLGLRLIYFSYDVKMKEKGDIPEGYSVSREKKERFSLILESASTNQTSMYLCASSLSDTEAFFGQGTRLTVV.

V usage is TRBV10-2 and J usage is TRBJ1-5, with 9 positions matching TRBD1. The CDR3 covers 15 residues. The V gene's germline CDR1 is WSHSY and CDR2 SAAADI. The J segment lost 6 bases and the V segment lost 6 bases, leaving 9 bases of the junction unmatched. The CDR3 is CASSRTGEKGQPQHF. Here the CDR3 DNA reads TGCGCCAGCAGCAGGACAGGGGAGAAGGGTCAGCCCCAGCATTTT.

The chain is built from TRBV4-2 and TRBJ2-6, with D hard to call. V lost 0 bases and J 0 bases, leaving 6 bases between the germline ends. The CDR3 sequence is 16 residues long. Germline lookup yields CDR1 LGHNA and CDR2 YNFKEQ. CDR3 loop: CASSQEPGSGANVLTF. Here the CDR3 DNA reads TGTGCCAGCAGCCAAGAGCCGGGCTCTGGGGCCAACGTCCTGACTTTC.